The present T cell receptor beta chain was sequenced within a study of cytomegalovirus exposure and HLA in healthy donors. Across the study: In terms of ancestry, the Caucasian-associated cluster contained 80% to 90% of the approximately 420 genotyped donors. Broader study findings: Using the classifier, cytomegalovirus status was reportedly diagnosed with high specificity and sensitivity. Rare TCR sequences dominated, though some public TCRs recurred in many donors. Three CMV-associated chains were confirmed in vitro to be specific for CMV antigens.

Primers: 60 Vbeta forward and 13 Jbeta reverse. Method: immunoSEQ multiplex PCR; TCRdb's copy keeps in-frame clones and lacks some. This sample has 150,000 to 200,000 clones, with 77% found just once. The CDR3 is 14 amino acids. V was cut by 6 bases and J by 5 bases, with 14 bases left in between. Germline V lookup: CDR1 MNHNY, CDR2 SVGAGI (reference sequence). A remark on this clone: Its specificity is not known.

This chain connects TRBV6-6 to TRBJ1-5, with a possible D match to TRBD1 (6 bases). The sample taken for sequencing was PBMCs. This TCR was sampled from a woman in her 30s in good health and CMV-seronegative. Here the CDR3 DNA reads TGTGCCAGCAGCTCGGACAGCGCTTATCAGCCCCAGCATTTT. It specifies CASSSDSAYQPQHF.